These T cell receptor beta chains were read from a single sample in a study of early T cells in non-severe SARS-CoV-2 infection. TCRdb fed the 5' RACE reads into MiXCR, producing one record per CDR3 protein. This table holds roughly 38,000 distinct CDR3 sequences, 5.8% found once. The specimen sequenced was whole blood. These receptor sequences come from an adult who was a healthcare worker with PCR-confirmed SARS-CoV-2 infection or an uninfected control (not recorded which). The CDR3 runs from the conserved cysteine through the conserved F or W.

len	v_gene	j_gene	CDR3aa
11	TRBV12-3/TRBV12-4	TRBJ1-5	CASSVGQPQHF
16	TRBV19	TRBJ1-2	CASSILAGANNYGYTF
15	TRBV20-1	TRBJ2-1	CSARAQTAAYNEQFF
16	TRBV24-1	TRBJ2-1	CATSRTSGSHNNEQFF
14	TRBV29-1	TRBJ1-2	CSVEDPGQAYGYTF
13	TRBV4-2	TRBJ2-5	CASSLLLRETQYF
13	TRBV25-1	TRBJ2-2	CASTGLAPGELFF
14	TRBV27	TRBJ1-5	CASGGQYSNQPQHF
13	TRBV20-1	TRBJ2-7	CSARTQPGYEQYF
13	TRBV3-1	TRBJ1-2	CASSPTDNYGYTF
15	TRBV27	TRBJ2-2	CASSFSAGGTGELFF
14	TRBV6-1	TRBJ2-3	CASSEPRGTDTQYF
14	TRBV12-3/TRBV12-4	TRBJ1-2	CASSLGAANYGYTF
14	TRBV3-1	TRBJ1-2	CASSQEGRRGGYTF